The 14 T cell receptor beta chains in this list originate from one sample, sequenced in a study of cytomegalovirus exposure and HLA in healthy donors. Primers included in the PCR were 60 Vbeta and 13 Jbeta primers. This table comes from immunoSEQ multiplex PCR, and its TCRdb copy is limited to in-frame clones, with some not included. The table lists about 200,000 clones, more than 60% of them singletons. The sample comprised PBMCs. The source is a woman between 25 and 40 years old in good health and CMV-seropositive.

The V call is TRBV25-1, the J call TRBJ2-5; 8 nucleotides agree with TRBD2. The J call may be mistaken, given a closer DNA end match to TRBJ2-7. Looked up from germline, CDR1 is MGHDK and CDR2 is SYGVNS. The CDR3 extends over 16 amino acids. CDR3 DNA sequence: TGTGCCAGCAGTGAATATAATGGCGGGAGGAGCTACGAGCAGTACTTC. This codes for CASSEYNGGRSYEQYF.

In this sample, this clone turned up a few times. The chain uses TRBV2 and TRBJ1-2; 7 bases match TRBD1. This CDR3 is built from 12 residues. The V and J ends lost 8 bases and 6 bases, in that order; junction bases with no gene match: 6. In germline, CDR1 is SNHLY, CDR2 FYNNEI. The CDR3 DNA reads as TGTGCCAGCCTGACAGGGAACCATGGCTACACCTTC. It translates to CASLTGNHGYTF. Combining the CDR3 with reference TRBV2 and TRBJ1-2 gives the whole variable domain EPEVTQTPSHQVTQMGQEVILRCVPISNHLYFYWYRQILGQKVEFLVSFYNNEISEKSEIFDDQFSVERPDGSNFTLKIRSTKLEDSAMYFCASLTGNHGYTFGSGTRLTVV.

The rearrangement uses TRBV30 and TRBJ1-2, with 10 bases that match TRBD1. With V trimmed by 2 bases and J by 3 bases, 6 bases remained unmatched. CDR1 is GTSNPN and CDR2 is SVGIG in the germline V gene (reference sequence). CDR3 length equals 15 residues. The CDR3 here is CAWSSTTGGDYGYTF. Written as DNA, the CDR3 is TGTGCCTGGAGTTCAACGACAGGGGGCGACTATGGCTACACCTTC.

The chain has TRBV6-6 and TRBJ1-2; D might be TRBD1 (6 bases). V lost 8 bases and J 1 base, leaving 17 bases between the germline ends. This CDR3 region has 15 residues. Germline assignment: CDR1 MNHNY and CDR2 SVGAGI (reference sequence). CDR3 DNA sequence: TGTGCCAGCTTATCCAGAACAGGGAGTAACTATGGCTACACCTTC. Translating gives CASLSRTGSNYGYTF.

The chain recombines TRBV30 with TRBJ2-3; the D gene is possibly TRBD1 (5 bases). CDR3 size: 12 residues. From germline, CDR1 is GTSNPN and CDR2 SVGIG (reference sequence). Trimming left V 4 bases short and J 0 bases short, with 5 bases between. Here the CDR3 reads CAWTGSTDTQYF. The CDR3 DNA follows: TGTGCCTGGACAGGGAGCACAGATACGCAGTATTTT.

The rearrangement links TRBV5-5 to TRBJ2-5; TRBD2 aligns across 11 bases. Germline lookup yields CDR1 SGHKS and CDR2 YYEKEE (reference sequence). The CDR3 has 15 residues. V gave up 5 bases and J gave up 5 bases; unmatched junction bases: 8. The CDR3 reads CASRTSGVPSETQYF. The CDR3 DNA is TGTGCCAGCAGGACTAGCGGGGTCCCATCGGAGACCCAGTACTTC.

Written as DNA, the CDR3 is TGTGCTAGTGGCCCCGATACAGGGGAGACCGGGGAGCTGTTTTTT. It codes for CASGPDTGETGELFF. The chain combines TRBV12-5 with TRBJ2-2; TRBD1 matches at 7 bases. CDR3 length: 15 residues. The V and J ends lost 6 bases and 5 bases, in that order; junction bases with no gene match: 9. In germline, CDR1 is LGHNT, CDR2 FRNRAP.

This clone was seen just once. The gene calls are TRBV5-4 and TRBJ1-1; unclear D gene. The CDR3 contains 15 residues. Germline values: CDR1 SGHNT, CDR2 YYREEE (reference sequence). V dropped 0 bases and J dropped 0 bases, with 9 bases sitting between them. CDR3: CASSLGLRMNTEAFF. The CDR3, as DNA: TGTGCCAGCAGCTTGGGCTTGCGGATGAACACTGAAGCTTTCTTT. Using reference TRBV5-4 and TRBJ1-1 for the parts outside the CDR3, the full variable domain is ETGVTQSPTHLIKTRGQQVTLRCSSQSGHNTVSWYQQALGQGPQFIFQYYREEENGRGNFPPRFSGLQFPNYSSELNVNALELDDSALYLCASSLGLRMNTEAFFGQGTRLTVV.

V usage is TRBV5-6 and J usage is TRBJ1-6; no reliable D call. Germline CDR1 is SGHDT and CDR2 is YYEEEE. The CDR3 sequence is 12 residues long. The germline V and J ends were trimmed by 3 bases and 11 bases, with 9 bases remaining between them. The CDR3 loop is CASSSSYTPLHF. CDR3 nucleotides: TGTGCCAGCAGCTCATCGTACACACCCCTCCACTTT.

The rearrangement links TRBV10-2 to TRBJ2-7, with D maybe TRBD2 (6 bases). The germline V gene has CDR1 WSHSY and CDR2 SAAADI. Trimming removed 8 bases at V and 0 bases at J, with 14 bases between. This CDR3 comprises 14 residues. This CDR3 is CASWDTGLSYEQYF. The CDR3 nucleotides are TGCGCCAGCTGGGATACGGGACTCTCCTACGAGCAGTACTTC.

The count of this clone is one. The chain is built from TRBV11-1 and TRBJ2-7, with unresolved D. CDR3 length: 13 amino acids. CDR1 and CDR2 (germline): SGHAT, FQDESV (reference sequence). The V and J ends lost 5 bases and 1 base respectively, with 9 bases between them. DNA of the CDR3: TGTGCCAGCAGCCGTGGTCTATCCTACGAGCAGTACTTC. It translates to CASSRGLSYEQYF.

The CDR3 sequence is CSVEDRENTEAFF. For the CDR3, the DNA is TGCAGCGTTGAGGACAGGGAGAACACTGAAGCTTTCTTT. The chain is built from TRBV29-1 and TRBJ1-1; TRBD1 matches 8 bases. CDR3 length: 13 residues. Trimming took 3 bases from V and 1 from J; bases not matched to a gene: 1. The germline V gene has CDR1 SQVTM and CDR2 ANQGSEA.

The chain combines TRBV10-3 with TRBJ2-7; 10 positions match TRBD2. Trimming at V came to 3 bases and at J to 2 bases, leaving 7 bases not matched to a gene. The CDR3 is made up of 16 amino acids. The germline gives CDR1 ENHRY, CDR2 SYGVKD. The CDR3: CAISESEAGGPYEQYF. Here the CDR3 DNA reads TGTGCCATCAGTGAATCGGAAGCGGGGGGGCCCTACGAGCAGTACTTC.

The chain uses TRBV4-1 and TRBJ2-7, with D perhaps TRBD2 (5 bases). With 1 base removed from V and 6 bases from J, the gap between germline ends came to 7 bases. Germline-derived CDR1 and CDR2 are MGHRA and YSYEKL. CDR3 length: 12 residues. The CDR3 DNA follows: TGCGCCAGCAGCCAAGGAGGGTCCGAGCAGTACTTC. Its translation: CASSQGGSEQYF.